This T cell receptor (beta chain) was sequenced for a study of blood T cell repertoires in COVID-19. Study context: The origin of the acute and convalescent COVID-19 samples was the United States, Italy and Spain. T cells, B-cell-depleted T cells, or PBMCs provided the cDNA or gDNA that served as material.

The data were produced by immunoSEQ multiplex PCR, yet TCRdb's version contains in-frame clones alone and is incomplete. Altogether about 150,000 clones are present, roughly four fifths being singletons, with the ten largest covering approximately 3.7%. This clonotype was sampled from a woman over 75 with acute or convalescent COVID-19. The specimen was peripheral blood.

Here the CDR3 DNA reads TGTGCCATCAGGTCGGGACAGCATCAGCCCCAGCATTTT. This sequence encodes CAIRSGQHQPQHF. This rearrangement joins TRBV10-3 to TRBJ1-5, with 7 bases that match TRBD1. The CDR3 has 13 residues. CDR1 ENHRY and CDR2 SYGVKD come from the germline V gene. Unmatched junction bases numbered 4, after V lost 6 bases and J lost 5 bases.